One sample yielded the 30 T cell receptor beta chains listed below, sequenced in a study of CD8 T cells in Susac syndrome. With random hexamers, 0.5 to 1 ug RNA was reverse transcribed. TCRdb processed the immunoSEQ multiplex PCR reads anew with MiXCR; each CDR3 protein has one entry. The data show 300,000 or so distinct CDR3 sequences, roughly 94% seen once. Source material: CD4+ T cells from PBMCs. Receptors originate from a human donor with multiple sclerosis.

The chain links TRBV29-1 to TRBJ2-5, with a possible D match to TRBD2 (6 bases). The CDR3 extends over 13 amino acids. V was shortened by 6 bases and J by 1 base, with 12 bases between the two germline ends. CDR1 and CDR2 (germline): SQVTM, ANQGSEA. The DNA for the CDR3 is TGCAGCGTCGCGGGAATCTTCCAAGAGACCCAGTACTTC. The encoded protein is CSVAGIFQETQYF.

The chain uses TRBV30 and TRBJ1-2; maybe TRBD1 (5 bases). The germline V gene has CDR1 GTSNPN and CDR2 SVGIG (reference sequence). CDR3 size: 13 residues. V lost 1 base, J lost 7 bases, and 13 bases lay in between. The CDR3 coding sequence is TGTGCCTGGAGTGCGAAAAGGGACGCTGGCTACACCTTC. This sequence encodes CAWSAKRDAGYTF.

The chain uses TRBV5-4 and TRBJ1-6; 7 nucleotides agree with TRBD1. The ends lost 4 bases at V and 12 bases at J; junction bases unmatched: 13. This CDR3 spans 15 amino acids. The germline CDR1 and CDR2 sequences are SGHNT and YYREEE (reference sequence). CDR3 sequence (DNA): TGTGCCAGCAGCGTGGACCTGACAGGGTCCGAACCCCTCCACTTT. It codes for CASSVDLTGSEPLHF.

The V and J genes are TRBV7-2 and TRBJ1-5, with D possibly TRBD1 on 5 matching bases. Germline V gene sequence: CDR1 SGHTA, CDR2 FQGNSA. The CDR3 is 15 residues long. The V end lost 8 bases, the J end lost 2 bases, and 16 bases lay between the germline ends. CDR3 DNA: TGTGCCAGCGGACCACGGGGCGGAGGCAATCAGCCCCAGCATTTT. This codes for CASGPRGGGNQPQHF.

The rearrangement uses TRBV7-2 and TRBJ2-7; TRBD1 is a possible D gene (6 bases). Germline-derived CDR1 and CDR2 are SGHTA and FQGNSA. Trimming left V 0 bases short and J 5 bases short, with 11 bases between. The CDR3 totals 14 residues. Here the CDR3 reads CASSLARQGNEQYF. For the CDR3, the DNA is TGTGCCAGCAGCTTAGCGAGGCAGGGGAACGAGCAGTACTTC.

The chain uses TRBV30 and TRBJ1-6; no clear D gene. This CDR3 is built from 12 residues. The ends were cut back, 1 base at V and 6 bases at J, with 4 bases in the middle. Per germline, CDR1 GTSNPN and CDR2 SVGIG (reference sequence). The CDR3 DNA reads TGTGCCTGGAGTGCTAGTAATTCACCCCTCCACTTT. Amino acid sequence: CAWSASNSPLHF.

This rearrangement joins TRBV25-1 to TRBJ1-4; TRBD1 is a possible D gene (5 bases). This CDR3 contains 14 residues. Between the trimmed V and J ends, which lost 3 bases and 8 bases, there was a span of 13 bases. Germline CDR1 reads MGHDK; CDR2 reads SYGVNS. Here the CDR3 reads CASSDARQIEKLFF. CDR3 nucleotide sequence: TGTGCCAGCAGTGACGCAAGACAGATCGAAAAACTGTTTTTT.

The chain carries TRBV19 and TRBJ1-3, with D possibly being TRBD1 (6 bases). Germline V gene data show CDR1 as LNHDA and CDR2 as SQIVND (reference sequence). V was cut by 9 bases and J by 0 bases, with 15 bases left in between. This CDR3 is 15 amino acids long. DNA for the CDR3: TGTGCCAGCGAAGCATCAGGGGACTCTGGAAACACCATATATTTT. This encodes CASEASGDSGNTIYF.

The chain joins TRBV7-9 to TRBJ2-2; perhaps TRBD2 as D (6 bases). Germline V gene data show CDR1 as SEHNR and CDR2 as FQNEAQ (reference sequence). Trimming removed 3 bases at V and 4 bases at J, with 9 bases between. The CDR3 has 14 amino acids. The CDR3: CASSFPGGTGELFF. The CDR3 nucleotides read TGTGCCAGCAGCTTTCCCGGGGGCACCGGGGAGCTGTTTTTT.

The chain has TRBV3-1 and TRBJ2-2; unclear D gene. Trimming pared 4 bases from V and 5 bases from J, leaving 17 bases between. From germline, CDR1 is LGHDT and CDR2 YNNKEL (reference sequence). The CDR3 covers 16 residues. CDR3 in amino acids: CASSPRHSRLTGELFF. CDR3 sequence (DNA): TGTGCCAGCAGCCCGAGGCACTCTCGCTTAACCGGGGAGCTGTTTTTT.

This clonotype appeared a few times. This sequence joins TRBV5-6 and TRBJ2-7; no definite D call. This CDR3 comprises 13 residues. The germline V gene has CDR1 SGHDT and CDR2 YYEEEE. Trimming pared 1 base from V and 3 bases from J, leaving 8 bases between. The CDR3 is CASSLLANYEQYF. The CDR3 DNA follows: TGTGCCAGCAGCTTGCTTGCCAACTACGAGCAGTACTTC.

This clonotype was seen only once. The gene calls are TRBV4-1 and TRBJ1-1, with TRBD1 matching over 11 bases. This CDR3 contains 16 residues. The trim removed 4 bases at V and 5 bases at J, leaving 9 bases unmatched. CDR1 is MGHRA and CDR2 is YSYEKL in the germline V gene. The CDR3 loop reads CASSPTGTGGGTEAFF. The DNA for the CDR3 is TGCGCCAGCAGCCCAACTGGGACAGGGGGTGGGACTGAAGCTTTCTTT.

CDR3 bases: TGTGCCAGCAGCCAAGTCGGGATGTGGAGCGGGGGTGTGTCCAATGAGCAGTTCTTC. It yields the protein CASSQVGMWSGGVSNEQFF. This chain connects TRBV4-2 to TRBJ2-1; the match to TRBD2 covers 8 bases. The CDR3 is made up of 19 amino acids. V shed 1 base and J 6 bases; nucleotides not matched to a gene: 17. Germline V gives CDR1 LGHNA, CDR2 YNFKEQ.

CDR3 amino acids: CASSQGRDEYEQYF. The CDR3 coding sequence is TGTGCCAGCAGCCAAGGGCGGGACGAATACGAGCAGTACTTC. V is TRBV3-1 and J is TRBJ2-7; D is possibly TRBD2 (6 bases). Trimming removed 1 base from V and 4 bases from J, with 11 bases in between. The CDR3 sequence is 14 residues long. Germline CDR1 is LGHDT and CDR2 is YNNKEL (reference sequence).

The CDR3 DNA reads as TGTGCCAGCAGCTTAGTAGGCCCCGGGAATGAAGCTTTCTTT. Amino acid sequence: CASSLVGPGNEAFF. The V call is TRBV7-9, the J call TRBJ1-1, with unresolved D. Trimming removed 1 base at V and 7 bases at J, with 13 bases between. The CDR3 is 14 residues long. Germline loops: CDR1 SEHNR, CDR2 FQNEAQ (reference sequence).

CDR3 residues: CASSLGGGKDTQYF. The DNA of the CDR3 is TGCGCCAGCAGCTTGGGAGGGGGCAAAGATACGCAGTATTTT. V gene TRBV5-1 combines with J gene TRBJ2-3; 7 bases fit TRBD1. The CDR3 has 14 residues. Germline V gene data show CDR1 as SGHRS and CDR2 as YFSETQ. After removal of 0 bases from V and 5 bases from J, the junction contained 3 bases not matched to a gene.

The chain is built from TRBV30 and TRBJ1-2, with D unclear. V lost 3 bases and J 3 bases, leaving 11 bases between the germline ends. Germline CDR1 is GTSNPN and CDR2 is SVGIG (reference sequence). This CDR3 is built from 13 residues. The CDR3 region has the DNA TGTGCCTGGAGCGCCTCTCGGGACTATGGCTACACCTTC. This translates into CAWSASRDYGYTF.

J is TRBJ2-1 and V is TRBV25-1; the match to TRBD2 covers 11 bases. This CDR3 spans 15 amino acids. J gave up 10 bases and V 3 bases, and 8 bases lay outside the gene matches. The germline V gene has CDR1 MGHDK and CDR2 SYGVNS. This chain's CDR3 is CASSDTSGSVGEQFF. CDR3 nucleotides: TGTGCCAGCAGTGACACTAGCGGGAGTGTTGGCGAGCAGTTCTTC.

The gene calls are TRBV5-6 and TRBJ1-1; D is unresolved. Trimming removed 4 bases at V and 3 bases at J, with 19 bases between. The CDR3 is made up of 16 amino acids. Per the germline V gene, CDR1 is SGHDT and CDR2 is YYEEEE. This chain's CDR3 is CASSPGTGRRDTEAFF. As DNA, the CDR3 is TGTGCCAGCAGCCCGGGAACCGGAAGAAGGGACACTGAAGCTTTCTTT.

This chain connects TRBV5-1 to TRBJ2-5; the D gene is possibly TRBD2 (6 bases). The germline V gene has CDR1 SGHRS and CDR2 YFSETQ. Trimming took off 4 bases at V and 5 bases at J, with 18 bases between the two ends. The CDR3 extends over 15 amino acids. CDR3 protein: CASSTRAGPRETQYF. The CDR3 bases are TGCGCCAGCAGCACGAGAGCGGGTCCACGGGAGACCCAGTACTTC.

The chain couples TRBV11-2 to TRBJ1-5; D is unresolved. The CDR3 runs 13 residues. Per germline, CDR1 SGHAT and CDR2 FQNNGV. V gave up 5 bases and J gave up 6 bases, with 11 bases separating them. CDR3 region: CASSIGRGQPQHF. CDR3 in DNA: TGTGCCAGCAGCATTGGGCGAGGTCAGCCCCAGCATTTT.

The chain recombines TRBV29-1 with TRBJ2-3; 8 positions agree with TRBD2. CDR3 length: 15 residues. J was trimmed by 4 bases and V by 6 bases; bases with no gene match: 12. Germline CDR1 SQVTM, CDR2 ANQGSEA. The CDR3 reads CSVEPGLVHPDTQYF. CDR3 DNA: TGCAGCGTGGAACCGGGACTAGTGCACCCAGATACGCAGTATTTT.

The rearrangement uses TRBV29-1 and TRBJ1-5; D gene unclear. This CDR3 is built from 13 residues. Germline V CDR1 and CDR2: SQVTM, ANQGSEA. V was shortened by 6 bases and J by 4 bases, with 13 bases between the two germline ends. CDR3 nucleotide sequence: TGCAGCGTGGCCCGAGCACCTAATCAGCCCCAGCATTTT. Protein product: CSVARAPNQPQHF. The full variable domain, in which reference TRBV29-1 and TRBJ1-5 provide the parts outside the CDR3, is SAVISQKPSRDICQRGTSLTIQCQVDSQVTMMFWYRQQPGQSLTLIATANQGSEATYESGFVIDKFPISRPNLTFSTLTVSNMSPEDSSIYLCSVARAPNQPQHFGDGTRLSIL.

V gene TRBV7-8 combines with J gene TRBJ2-4; maybe TRBD2 (5 bases). The V gene's germline CDR1 is SGHVS and CDR2 FQNEAQ. The CDR3 is 16 amino acids. The V and J ends lost 1 base and 3 bases respectively, with 13 bases between them. The CDR3 loop reads CASSLVGAGDKNIQYF. CDR3 DNA sequence: TGTGCCAGCAGCTTAGTTGGTGCCGGGGACAAAAACATTCAGTACTTC.

The J gene is TRBJ2-1, the V gene TRBV18, with D possibly matching TRBD2 (7 bases). The V end was cut by 6 bases, the J end by 0 bases, with 30 bases between. Germline values: CDR1 KGHSH, CDR2 LQKENI. This CDR3 spans 21 amino acids. CDR3: CASSHKGIGGQGPLSYNEQFF. The DNA for the CDR3 is TGTGCCAGCTCCCACAAGGGTATCGGGGGGCAGGGCCCTCTCTCCTACAATGAGCAGTTCTTC.

V usage is TRBV9 and J usage is TRBJ2-1; the match to TRBD2 covers 10 bases. Germline CDR1 and CDR2: SGDLS and YYNGEE. The CDR3 is 15 residues long. V shed 4 bases, J shed 7 bases, and the junction held 8 bases outside the gene matches. The CDR3 DNA reads TGTGCCAGCAGCACCTTAGCGGGAGGTGGGAATGAGCAGTTCTTC. It is translated as CASSTLAGGGNEQFF. The whole variable domain, remainder taken from reference TRBV9 and TRBJ2-1, is DSGVTQTPKHLITATGQRVTLRCSPRSGDLSVYWYQQSLDQGLQFLIQYYNGEERAKGNILERFSAQQFPDLHSELNLSSLELGDSALYFCASSTLAGGGNEQFFGPGTRLTVL.

This clonotype is a singleton in its sample. CDR3 coding DNA: TGTGCCAGCAGTCGTGACAGGTATTATAGTTCCTACGAGCAGTACTTC. Its protein is CASSRDRYYSSYEQYF. The J gene is TRBJ2-7, the V gene TRBV27; weak D call: TRBD1 (6 bases). The CDR3 is made up of 16 amino acids. Germline V CDR1 and CDR2: MNHEY, SMNVEV (reference sequence). V was shortened by 5 bases and J by 1 base, with 18 bases between the two germline ends.

The chain links TRBV29-1 to TRBJ2-1, with TRBD1 as a possible D gene (5 bases). CDR3 length: 16 residues. Between the trimmed V and J ends, which lost 3 bases and 0 bases, there was a span of 15 bases. The V gene's germline CDR1 is SQVTM and CDR2 ANQGSEA. CDR3 loop: CSVDALGASSYNEQFF. The CDR3 region has the DNA TGCAGCGTTGATGCTTTAGGGGCCAGCTCCTACAATGAGCAGTTCTTC.

This sequence joins TRBV4-3 and TRBJ2-2, with no clear D. V was clipped by 2 bases and J by 2 bases, with 9 bases between them. The V gene's germline CDR1 is LGHNA and CDR2 YSLEER. The CDR3 has 15 residues. CDR3: CASSQLVSNTGELFF. Here the CDR3 DNA reads TGCGCCAGCAGCCAATTGGTCTCAAACACCGGGGAGCTGTTTTTT.

The chain joins TRBV7-8 to TRBJ2-6, with TRBD1 as a possible D gene (6 bases). Germline values: CDR1 SGHVS, CDR2 FQNEAQ. V was shortened by 8 bases and J by 3 bases, with 8 bases between the two germline ends. The CDR3 consists of 13 residues. CDR3 protein: CASLRGGANVLTF. The CDR3 DNA sequence: TGTGCCAGCCTCAGGGGTGGGGCCAACGTCCTGACTTTC.